The 20 T cell receptor beta chains reported below all come from one sample, sequenced in a study of T-cell reconstitution after alpha-beta-depleted transplantation in children. During its preparation, the TCRbeta library received unique molecular identifiers. In TCRdb, the PCR reads were re-called with MiXCR into one record per CDR3 protein. The sample yields 250,000 to 350,000 distinct CDR3 sequences, about a tenth seen once. Sequences were derived from PBMCs from the stem cell graft donor, sampled from the stem cell graft. These receptors were obtained from a human donor who donated a stem cell graft to a child with SCID.

V and J are TRBV5-1 and TRBJ2-6; D perhaps matches TRBD2 (5 bases). This CDR3 has 16 residues. From germline, CDR1 is SGHRS and CDR2 YFSETQ. The V end lost 0 bases, the J end lost 4 bases, and 11 bases lay between the germline ends. CDR3 DNA sequence: TGCGCCAGCAGCTTGGGACACCGAGGGGGGGCCAACGTCCTGACTTTC. This gives the protein CASSLGHRGGANVLTF.

This clonotype was detected ten times or more. V and J are TRBV5-6 and TRBJ2-3, with 8 bases aligning to TRBD1. CDR1 and CDR2 from the germline V gene are SGHDT and YYEEEE. CDR3 size: 18 residues. J was trimmed by 4 bases and V by 1 base; bases with no gene match: 14. CDR3 loop: CASSLRWTGLKSADTQYF. The CDR3 coding sequence is TGTGCCAGCAGCTTGCGATGGACAGGGTTGAAGAGCGCAGATACGCAGTATTTT.

The sample holds a few counts of this clonotype. This chain connects TRBV7-8 to TRBJ2-2, with TRBD1 matching 7 bases. This CDR3 spans 14 amino acids. J was trimmed by 3 bases and V by 5 bases; bases with no gene match: 3. The germline CDR1 and CDR2 sequences are SGHVS and FQNEAQ. The CDR3 loop reads CASSAGTDTGELFF. The CDR3 DNA sequence: TGTGCCAGCAGCGCCGGGACAGACACCGGGGAGCTGTTTTTT.

The gene calls are TRBV12-3 or TRBV12-4 and TRBJ1-5, with TRBD1 as a possible D gene (6 bases). CDR3 size: 15 residues. V gave up 5 bases and J gave up 3 bases, with 14 bases separating them. CDR3 in DNA: TGTGCCAGCAGTAAGACAGGTATTTACAATCAGCCCCAGCATTTT. Protein: CASSKTGIYNQPQHF.

Only a few counts were recorded for this clonotype. The V and J genes are TRBV6-5 and TRBJ2-5; 12 nucleotides match TRBD2. The germline V gene encodes CDR1 MNHEY and CDR2 SVGAGI. Germline trimming cut 2 bases from V and 0 bases from J; bases unmatched to any gene: 4. CDR3 length: 17 residues. The CDR3 DNA reads as TGTGCCAGCAGTTACCGCCGACTAGCGGGGGACCAAGAGACCCAGTACTTC. Translated: CASSYRRLAGDQETQYF.

This rearrangement joins TRBV6-1 to TRBJ2-1, with TRBD1 identical over 10 bases. The CDR3 totals 15 residues. The V segment lost 4 bases and the J segment 5 bases; nucleotides outside the gene matches: 5. Germline CDR1 reads MNHNS; CDR2 reads SASEGT. The chain's CDR3 is CASSARQGANNEQFF. The CDR3 nucleotides are TGTGCCAGCAGTGCTCGACAGGGGGCCAACAATGAGCAGTTCTTC.

This clonotype has at least ten counts. The chain joins TRBV5-1 to TRBJ2-2; unclear D gene. The V gene's germline CDR1 is SGHRS and CDR2 YFSETQ. The CDR3 is 15 amino acids. V gave up 0 bases and J gave up 2 bases, with 8 bases separating them. DNA for the CDR3: TGCGCCAGCAGCTTGGCTGGTCAAAACACCGGGGAGCTGTTTTTT. Translation: CASSLAGQNTGELFF. The full variable domain, with the rest looked up from reference TRBV5-1 and TRBJ2-2, is KAGVTQTPRYLIKTRGQQVTLSCSPISGHRSVSWYQQTPGQGLQFLFEYFSETQRNKGNFPGRFSGRQFSNSRSEMNVSTLELGDSALYLCASSLAGQNTGELFFGEGSRLTVL.

The chain has TRBV5-1 and TRBJ2-1; D is tentatively TRBD1 or TRBD2 (5 bases each). Germline lookup yields CDR1 SGHRS and CDR2 YFSETQ. V was trimmed by 0 bases and J by 7 bases, leaving 14 bases between them. This CDR3 region has 15 residues. As DNA, the CDR3 is TGCGCCAGCAGCTTGGCGGGGCCTAGTCGGAATGAGCAGTTCTTC. Amino acids: CASSLAGPSRNEQFF.

This clonotype was picked up many times. This chain links TRBV3-1 with TRBJ2-7, with D unresolved. The V and J ends lost 1 base and 5 bases respectively, with 6 bases between them. The CDR3 is made up of 12 amino acids. Germline assignment: CDR1 LGHDT and CDR2 YNNKEL (reference sequence). The CDR3 loop is CASSQGTHEQYF. The CDR3 DNA reads as TGTGCCAGCAGCCAAGGTACCCACGAGCAGTACTTC.

In its sample, this clonotype was seen a few times. V usage is TRBV3-1 and J usage is TRBJ2-5; D unclear. CDR1 and CDR2 from the germline V gene are LGHDT and YNNKEL (reference sequence). Trimming stripped 0 bases from V and 5 bases from J, with 13 bases between. The CDR3 is made up of 15 amino acids. CDR3 coding DNA: TGTGCCAGCAGCCAAGATCTGGTCATGTTGGAGACCCAGTACTTC. Translation: CASSQDLVMLETQYF.

This clonotype has at least ten counts. J is TRBJ2-5 and V is TRBV20-1; D possibly corresponds to TRBD1 (5 bases). Germline V lookup: CDR1 DFQATT, CDR2 SNEGSKA (reference sequence). Trimming removed 3 bases at V and 5 bases at J, with 16 bases between. The CDR3 has 14 amino acids. CDR3 amino acids: CSASLGRELETQYF. The CDR3 DNA reads TGCAGTGCTAGTTTGGGGCGCGAGCTGGAGACCCAGTACTTC.

V and J are TRBV5-1 and TRBJ1-1, with a weak D call TRBD1 (5 bases). Deletions cut 0 bases from V and 0 bases from J, with 18 bases between. The CDR3 spans 18 residues. Germline V gene data show CDR1 as SGHRS and CDR2 as YFSETQ. The DNA for the CDR3 is TGCGCCAGCAGCTTGGGTCTGGGTTTAGGGGATCTGAACACTGAAGCTTTCTTT. Translated: CASSLGLGLGDLNTEAFF.

This clonotype was detected a few times. This rearrangement joins TRBV27 to TRBJ1-6; possible D gene TRBD1, 5 bases. Germline V gene sequence: CDR1 MNHEY, CDR2 SMNVEV (reference sequence). The V end lost 4 bases, the J end lost 3 bases, and 13 bases lay between the germline ends. The CDR3 is made up of 16 amino acids. The CDR3 spells CASSSSRDGYNSPLHF. DNA of the CDR3: TGTGCCAGCAGTTCTAGCCGGGACGGCTATAATTCACCCCTCCACTTT.

There are a few counts of this clonotype. The chain links TRBV12-3 or TRBV12-4 to TRBJ2-1, with D perhaps matching TRBD1 or TRBD2 (5 bases each). This CDR3 is built from 14 residues. Trimming took off 7 bases at V and 8 bases at J, with 18 bases between the two ends. CDR3 region: CASKGLYSGDEQFF. DNA of the CDR3: TGTGCCAGCAAGGGGCTATACAGCGGCGATGAGCAGTTCTTC.

The rearrangement uses TRBV12-3 or TRBV12-4 and TRBJ1-1; possible D gene TRBD1, 6 bases. V was trimmed by 7 bases and J by 1 base, leaving 16 bases between them. The CDR3 is 15 amino acids. This chain's CDR3 is CASIKQGAWNTEAFF. CDR3 bases: TGTGCCAGCATCAAACAGGGAGCTTGGAACACTGAAGCTTTCTTT.

This clonotype was detected many times. This chain joins TRBV18 and TRBJ2-1; D not certain. Trimming pared 0 bases from V and 8 bases from J, leaving 8 bases between. From germline, CDR1 is KGHSH and CDR2 LQKENI. The CDR3 is 13 amino acids. CDR3 bases: TGTGCCAGCTCACCACCGGATAGAGATGAGCAGTTCTTC. Translated: CASSPPDRDEQFF.

This clonotype has just a few counts. The chain couples TRBV10-3 to TRBJ2-7; 10 bases fit TRBD2. The V segment lost 10 bases and the J segment 0 bases; nucleotides outside the gene matches: 9. The CDR3 sequence is 15 residues long. The V gene's germline CDR1 is ENHRY and CDR2 SYGVKD. CDR3 in amino acids: CASGEGLAVSYEQYF. DNA of the CDR3: TGTGCCAGCGGGGAAGGACTAGCGGTCTCCTACGAGCAGTACTTC.

At least ten counts were recorded for this clonotype. The chain has TRBV2 and TRBJ1-2; no definite D call. Germline V gives CDR1 SNHLY, CDR2 FYNNEI. V lost 5 bases, J lost 4 bases, and 14 bases lay in between. This CDR3 is built from 14 residues. In DNA form, the CDR3 reads TGTGCCAGCAGTTCGTCCTCCGCGGCCTATGGCTACACCTTC. This translates into CASSSSSAAYGYTF.

This clonotype was found a few times. This chain links TRBV16 with TRBJ2-7; 7 bases align to TRBD2. Trimming at V came to 7 bases and at J to 2 bases, leaving 8 bases not matched to a gene. This CDR3 comprises 14 residues. Germline V gene lookup returns CDR1 KGHSY and CDR2 FQNENV. The CDR3 region has the DNA TGTGCCAGCAACAGCGGGGTGGTAACCTACGAGCAGTACTTC. This encodes CASNSGVVTYEQYF.

This clonotype showed up just a few times. V usage is TRBV20-1 and J usage is TRBJ2-5, with D perhaps matching TRBD1 (6 bases). CDR1 is DFQATT, CDR2 SNEGSKA, per germline (reference sequence). The CDR3 is made up of 12 amino acids. Trimming cost V 7 bases and J 5 bases, with 14 bases left between them. The CDR3 bases are TGCAGTGTGTGGGGGCCCACGGAGACCCAGTACTTC. Translated, it gives CSVWGPTETQYF.